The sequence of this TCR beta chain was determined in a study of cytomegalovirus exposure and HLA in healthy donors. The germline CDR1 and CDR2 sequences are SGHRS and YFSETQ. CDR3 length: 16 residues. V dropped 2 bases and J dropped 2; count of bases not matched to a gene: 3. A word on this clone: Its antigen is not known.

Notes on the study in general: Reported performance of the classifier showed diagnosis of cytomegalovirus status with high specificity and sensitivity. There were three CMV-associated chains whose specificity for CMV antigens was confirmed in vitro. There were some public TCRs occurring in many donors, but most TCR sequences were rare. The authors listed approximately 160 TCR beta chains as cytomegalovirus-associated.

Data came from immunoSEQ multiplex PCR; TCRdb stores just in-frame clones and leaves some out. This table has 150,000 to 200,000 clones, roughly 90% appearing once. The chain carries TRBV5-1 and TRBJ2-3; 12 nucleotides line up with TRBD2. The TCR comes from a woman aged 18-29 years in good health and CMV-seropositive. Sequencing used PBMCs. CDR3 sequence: CASSFRTSGNTDTQYF. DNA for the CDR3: TGCGCCAGCAGCTTCCGGACTAGCGGGAACACAGATACGCAGTATTTT.